These T cell receptor beta chains were read from a single sample in a study of blood T cells in healthy people across ages. Via MiXCR, TCRdb re-called the 5' RACE reads, giving one row per CDR3 protein. The repertoire has 1.6 million or so distinct CDR3 sequences, roughly 30% of them found once; the top ten carry around 11%. The sequencing input was blood. These receptors were taken from a woman in her twenties or thirties in good health. The CDR3 runs from the conserved cysteine through the conserved F or W. A D gene is named only where the DNA matches it firmly. Clone sizes are given selectively: once, few, many, or a class where the clone is expanded.

>TRBV3-1|-|-|TRBJ2-1
TGTGCCAGCAGCCAAGATAGGCAGACTCAGTTCTTC
CASSQDRQTQFF
>TRBV20-1|-|-|TRBJ2-3
TGCAGTGCTAGACGGCTCGCAGATACGCAGTATTTT
CSARRLADTQYF
>TRBV9|-|-|TRBJ1-1
TGTGCCAGCAGCTTGGCGACCCAGGGTACTGAAGCTTTCTTT
CASSLATQGTEAFF
>TRBV6-2/TRBV6-3|TRBD1|-|TRBJ2-7
TGTGCCAGCAGTTACGAGATGGGCAGGGGGAACGAGCAGTACTTC
CASSYEMGRGNEQYF
>TRBV7-2|-|few|TRBJ2-3
TGTGCCAGCAGCTTATGGGTCGGTACAGATACGCAGTATTTT
CASSLWVGTDTQYF
>TRBV4-1|-|-|TRBJ1-2
TGCGCCAGCAGCCCCATGACAGATTCTAACTATGGCTACACCTTC
CASSPMTDSNYGYTF
>TRBV20-1|TRBD1|few|TRBJ2-7
TGCAGTGCTAGAGGTCCCGGGACAGGCGTTTACTACGAGCAGTACTTC
CSARGPGTGVYYEQYF
>TRBV10-3|TRBD1|-|TRBJ2-5
TGTGCCATCAGCACCGGGACAGGAGGTAGAAAGACCCAGTACTTC
CAISTGTGGRKTQYF
>TRBV7-2|TRBD2|few|TRBJ2-1
TGTGCCATCGGAGCGGGAGGGCTAGAATTGGGCTACAATGAGCAGTTCTTC
CAIGAGGLELGYNEQFF
>TRBV20-1|-|-|TRBJ2-5
TGCAGTGCTAGAGCCGCAGGGGGGAGTCAAGAGACCCAGTACTTC
CSARAAGGSQETQYF
>TRBV4-2|TRBD2|-|TRBJ2-2
TGTGCCAGCAGCCAAGATGGGGGGGACCACACCGGGGAGCTGTTTTTT
CASSQDGGDHTGELFF
>TRBV5-5|-|-|TRBJ2-1
TGTGCCAGCAGCTTTAGTGCCTCGGGGTACAATGAGCAGTTCTTC
CASSFSASGYNEQFF
>TRBV6-2/TRBV6-3|-|-|TRBJ2-7
TGTGCCAGCAGTGCCGGGGTAATCGAGCAGTACTTC
CASSAGVIEQYF
>TRBV6-6|TRBD1|-|TRBJ1-3
TGTGCCAGCAGTTACTCGGGACAGTCCCGCTTGGACACCATATATTTT
CASSYSGQSRLDTIYF
>TRBV6-4|TRBD2|-|TRBJ2-1
TGTGCCAGCAGTAGTCGAGCGGGAGGCTCCTACAATGAGCAGTTCTTC
CASSSRAGGSYNEQFF
>TRBV5-1|TRBD1|-|TRBJ2-7
TGCGCCAGCAGCACCGGACAGGGTTGGGACGAGCAGTACTTC
CASSTGQGWDEQYF
>TRBV7-9|-|few|TRBJ2-1
TGTGCCAGCAGCCTAGAAGTAGCGGAGAGCTCCTACAATGAGCAGTTCTTC
CASSLEVAESSYNEQFF
>TRBV3-1|-|few|TRBJ2-7
TGTGCCAGCAGCCAGAACACAGGACCGGGCTACGAGCAGTACTTC
CASSQNTGPGYEQYF
>TRBV5-1|-|-|TRBJ1-5
TGCGCCAGCAGCCCGACAGGATCTAGCAATCAGCCCCAGCATTTT
CASSPTGSSNQPQHF
>TRBV29-1|-|many|TRBJ2-7
TGCAGCGTTGTACCGGGGGACCCGGGGCCCGAGCAGTACTTC
CSVVPGDPGPEQYF
>TRBV29-1|-|few|TRBJ2-3
TGCAGCGTAAGGGGAGCCCCTAGCACAGATACGCAGTATTTT
CSVRGAPSTDTQYF
>TRBV29-1|-|-|TRBJ2-1
TGCAGCGTTGAATTTGAGGGGGATGAGCAGTTCTTC
CSVEFEGDEQFF
>TRBV11-2|-|few|TRBJ2-4
TGTGCCAGCAGCGACGGACAGATGAACATTCAGTACTTC
CASSDGQMNIQYF
>TRBV20-1|TRBD1|few|TRBJ1-2
TGCAGTGCGGAGCCGGGACAGGGGGCAGGAGGCTACACCTTC
CSAEPGQGAGGYTF
>TRBV9|-|-|TRBJ2-1
TGTGCCAGCAGCGGTGTGGCAGCACCGGTGGCTGAGCAGTTCTTC
CASSGVAAPVAEQFF
>TRBV5-1|-|once|TRBJ2-3
TGCGCCAGCTGCTCAGGGACCCACGCGGGAGATACGCAGTATTTT
CASCSGTHAGDTQYF
>TRBV14|-|-|TRBJ2-1
TGTGCCAGCAGCCAACAGGTACGAAATGAGCAGTTCTTC
CASSQQVRNEQFF
>TRBV5-1|-|many|TRBJ2-7
TGCGCCAGCAGCTTGGATCCCAGGGGTAACGAGCAGTACTTC
CASSLDPRGNEQYF
>TRBV4-1|TRBD2|-|TRBJ2-1
TGCGCCAGCAGCCAAGATACCTTAGCGGGAGAGCAGTTCTTC
CASSQDTLAGEQFF
>TRBV9|-|few|TRBJ2-1
TGTGCCAGCAGCCCTATGAGCAATGAGCAGTTCTTC
CASSPMSNEQFF
>TRBV29-1|TRBD1|many|TRBJ2-1
TGCAGCGTCCAGGGTTCTCAGGGGGCTCACCTCTCCTACAATGAGCAGTTCTTC
CSVQGSQGAHLSYNEQFF
>TRBV6-5|TRBD1|-|TRBJ2-7
TGTGCCAGCAGTTACCAAACCGACAGGGGCTACGAGCAGTACTTC
CASSYQTDRGYEQYF
>TRBV20-1|-|few|TRBJ1-5
TGCAGTGCTACGGGATTAGCAGGGACGGGCAATCAGCCCCAGCATTTT
CSATGLAGTGNQPQHF
>TRBV6-6|TRBD2|-|TRBJ2-2
TGTGCCAGCAGCCCGACGGGAGGTAGCGGCAACACCGGGGAGCTGTTTTTT
CASSPTGGSGNTGELFF
>TRBV20-1|-|many|TRBJ1-2
TGCAGTGCCGCGAGGGGGGCCTTTAACTATGGCTACACCTTC
CSAARGAFNYGYTF
>TRBV6-2/TRBV6-3|TRBD2|-|TRBJ2-1
TGTGCCAGCACCCCGACTAGCGGGTCCTACAATGAGCAGTTCTTC
CASTPTSGSYNEQFF
>TRBV7-9|-|-|TRBJ1-2
TGTGCCAGCAGCACCAGGGTTGGCTATGGCTACACCTTC
CASSTRVGYGYTF
>TRBV20-1|TRBD2|-|TRBJ2-3
TGCAGTGCTAGCACTGGACTAGCGGGGAGCACAGGTACGCAGTATTTT
CSASTGLAGSTGTQYF
>TRBV15|-|-|TRBJ1-1
TGTGCCACCAGCAGGGAAGGCAGTGAAGCTTTCTTT
CATSREGSEAFF
>TRBV20-1|-|-|TRBJ2-7
TGCAGTGCCAGGAAGCCCGTCAGTCTGTACGAGCAGTACTTC
CSARKPVSLYEQYF
>TRBV10-1|-|-|TRBJ2-1
TGCGCCAGCAGCCCTTTCGGGGGGCCTAATGAGCAGCTCTTC
CASSPFGGPNEQLF
>TRBV3-1|TRBD1|-|TRBJ2-5
TGTGCCAGCAGCTCAATGACAGGGGCAGAGACCCAGTACTTC
CASSSMTGAETQYF
>TRBV6-1|-|-|TRBJ2-2
TGTGCCAGCAGTGAAGTTGCGGTCACCGGGGAGCTGTTTTTT
CASSEVAVTGELFF
>TRBV29-1|-|few|TRBJ1-2
TGCAGCGTTGACCAAGGTCTCCGGACAGTCTATGGCTACACCTTC
CSVDQGLRTVYGYTF
>TRBV7-6|TRBD1|-|TRBJ2-7
TGTGCCAGCAGCCTCTCGGGACAGGGGTCTAACGAGCAGTACTTC
CASSLSGQGSNEQYF
>TRBV3-1|-|many|TRBJ2-7
TGCGCCAGCAGCCAAGCCCTTCCCTACGAGCAGTACTTC
CASSQALPYEQYF
>TRBV28|TRBD2|-|TRBJ2-7
TGTGCCAGCAGTTTAGGGGAGGGCGTCGAGCAGTACTTC
CASSLGEGVEQYF
>TRBV10-2|-|-|TRBJ2-5
TGCGCCAGCAGTGAGGGGGCCCCGAATGGGCGGTACTTC
CASSEGAPNGRYF
>TRBV7-2|-|many|TRBJ2-7
TGTGCCAGCAGCTTTACTCCCGGGGACCTGAGGGAGCAGTACTTC
CASSFTPGDLREQYF
>TRBV15|-|once|TRBJ2-2
TGTGCCACCAGCAGAGATCGGGCACGAGGGGGGGAGCTGTTTTTT
CATSRDRARGGELFF
>TRBV12-3/TRBV12-4|TRBD1|-|TRBJ1-2
TGTGCCAGCAGTCCGGGGACAGCGGGCTACACCTTC
CASSPGTAGYTF
>TRBV14|-|few|TRBJ2-2
TGTGCCAGCAGCCAAAAGCTCACCGGGGAGCTGTTTTTT
CASSQKLTGELFF
>TRBV24-1|TRBD2|few|TRBJ2-3
TGTGCCACCAGTGATTCTGCAACACGGGGGGGGCTAGATACGCAGTATTTT
CATSDSATRGGLDTQYF
>TRBV5-6|-|-|TRBJ2-1
TGTGCCAGCAGCAAAACTAGCCTAGAAGAGCAGTTCTTC
CASSKTSLEEQFF
>TRBV12-3/TRBV12-4|-|-|TRBJ2-7
TGTGCCAGCAGTCTCCGAGGACTTCGCTACGAGCAGTACTTC
CASSLRGLRYEQYF
>TRBV29-1|TRBD1|-|TRBJ2-1
TGCAGCACCCGACAGGGGGGGATCAACGAGCAGTTCTTC
CSTRQGGINEQFF
>TRBV6-1|-|few|TRBJ1-2
TGTGCCAGCACCACCAGAGGGGATGGCTACACCTTC
CASTTRGDGYTF
>TRBV2|TRBD1|-|TRBJ1-4
TGTGCCAGTGGGACCGGGACAGAGTTTTCAACTAATGAAAAACTGTTTTTT
CASGTGTEFSTNEKLFF
>TRBV28|-|few|TRBJ2-5
TGTGCCAGCAGTTTATTGCCCGGGGAAGAGACCCAGTACTTC
CASSLLPGEETQYF